The 27 T cell receptor beta chains below come from one sample, sequenced in a study of blood T cell repertoires in COVID-19. Assay used: immunoSEQ multiplex PCR; TCRdb lists only in-frame clones, some missing. The sample carries some 100,000 clones, around 81% recorded once. Sequencing input: peripheral blood. The receptors shown here come from a human donor in a cohort sampled during active or convalescent COVID-19.

The CDR3 is CASKAGGAYNEQFF. CDR3 sequence (DNA): TGTGCCAGTAAAGCGGGGGGCGCTTACAATGAGCAGTTCTTC. The rearrangement uses TRBV6-5 and TRBJ2-1; 9 bases map to TRBD2. Germline CDR1 MNHEY, CDR2 SVGAGI. Trimming took 9 bases from V and 4 from J; bases not matched to a gene: 7. The CDR3 covers 14 residues.

V gene TRBV19 combines with J gene TRBJ2-7; the D is unclear. The germline V gene has CDR1 LNHDA and CDR2 SQIVND (reference sequence). The V gene lost 6 bases and the J gene lost 3 bases, with 18 bases spanning the gap. The CDR3 runs to 15 residues. Here the CDR3 DNA reads TGTGCCAGTAGCTTCTCAATTGGCCTCCACTACGAGCAGTACTTC. It yields the protein CASSFSIGLHYEQYF.

The V gene is TRBV20-1, the J gene TRBJ2-1; the match to TRBD2 covers 7 bases. The CDR3 consists of 11 residues. The V gene end was trimmed by 6 bases and the J gene end by 8 bases; junction bases not matched to a gene: 4. The germline V gene encodes CDR1 DFQATT and CDR2 SNEGSKA (reference sequence). The CDR3 DNA is TGCAGTGCAGGGAGGGGCGATGAGCAGTTCTTC. Encoded protein: CSAGRGDEQFF.

The rearrangement uses TRBV7-8 and TRBJ1-5; 7 bases fit TRBD1. This CDR3 has 14 residues. The germline V gene has CDR1 SGHVS and CDR2 FQNEAQ. V shed 3 bases and J 5 bases; nucleotides not matched to a gene: 4. Here the CDR3 reads CASSFSRGDQPQHF. Written as DNA, the CDR3 is TGTGCCAGCAGCTTTTCCAGGGGGGATCAGCCCCAGCATTTT.

CDR3 in amino acids: CASSPTSGRETQYF. The DNA of the CDR3 is TGTGCCAGCAGCCCGACTAGCGGGCGAGAGACCCAGTACTTC. This chain links TRBV7-8 with TRBJ2-5, with TRBD2 matching 10 bases. Per the germline V gene, CDR1 is SGHVS and CDR2 is FQNEAQ. J was trimmed by 4 bases and V by 5 bases; bases with no gene match: 4. This CDR3 spans 14 amino acids.

The V call is TRBV6-5, the J call TRBJ1-2, with no clear D. Germline V CDR1 and CDR2: MNHEY, SVGAGI. The CDR3 runs to 16 residues. Trimming shortened V by 0 bases and J by 5 bases, and 16 bases separated the two germline ends. In DNA, the CDR3 is TGTGCCAGCAGTTACTCTTCCGATCCCGTCGGTTATGGCTACACCTTC. Its protein is CASSYSSDPVGYGYTF.

The chain links TRBV2 to TRBJ2-5, with D possibly matching TRBD2 (7 bases). Germline lookup yields CDR1 SNHLY and CDR2 FYNNEI. The CDR3 totals 16 residues. The V and J ends lost 2 bases and 5 bases respectively, with 18 bases between them. The CDR3 is CASSERRGRVWETQYF. The CDR3, as DNA: TGTGCCAGCAGTGAAAGGAGGGGGAGGGTATGGGAGACCCAGTACTTC.

This clone was recorded once. This chain joins TRBV7-8 and TRBJ1-1; 7 bases agree with TRBD1. This CDR3 spans 14 amino acids. Germline V gives CDR1 SGHVS, CDR2 FQNEAQ. J gave up 2 bases and V 6 bases, and 6 bases lay outside the gene matches. CDR3 nucleotides: TGTGCCAGCAGTCCCAACAGGGGTAACACTGAAGCTTTCTTT. Translation gives CASSPNRGNTEAFF.

The chain combines TRBV7-2 with TRBJ2-7, with D unresolved. V lost 3 bases to trimming and J lost 6 bases, with 9 bases between them. CDR3 length: 12 amino acids. Germline V gene sequence: CDR1 SGHTA, CDR2 FQGNSA. CDR3 coding DNA: TGTGCCAGCAGCTTTAGATCAGGCGAGCAGTACTTC. Translated, it gives CASSFRSGEQYF.

The rearrangement uses TRBV28 and TRBJ2-6, with TRBD1 as a possible D gene (5 bases). The germline gives CDR1 MDHEN, CDR2 SYDVKM. V was pared by 5 bases and J by 4 bases, with 15 bases between. CDR3 length: 16 amino acids. This chain's CDR3 is CASSEPRVAGANVLTF. In DNA, the CDR3 is TGTGCCAGCAGTGAACCCAGGGTTGCCGGGGCCAACGTCCTGACTTTC.

For this clone: At one end, the junction sequence differs from germline, possibly due to a read error. The genes are TRBV5-5 and TRBJ2-5; 7 nucleotides agree with TRBD2. The germline V gene encodes CDR1 SGHKS and CDR2 YYEKEE (reference sequence). The CDR3 spans 16 residues. The CDR3 is CASSSSGTRTSDTLYF. The CDR3 DNA follows: TGTGCCAGCAGCTCCTCGGGCACGAGGACTAGTGATACCCTGTACTTC.

V usage is TRBV29-1 and J usage is TRBJ2-1; 7 bases fit TRBD1. This CDR3 has 14 amino acids. Germline trimming cut 2 bases from V and 7 bases from J; bases unmatched to any gene: 8. Germline-derived CDR1 and CDR2 are SQVTM and ANQGSEA. The CDR3 sequence: CSVERDSRENEQFF. In nucleotides, the CDR3 is TGCAGCGTTGAAAGGGACAGTCGAGAAAATGAGCAGTTCTTC.

This clone was seen only a few times. The chain couples TRBV6-2 or TRBV6-3 to TRBJ2-2, with D maybe TRBD2 (6 bases). The germline V gene has CDR1 MNHEY and CDR2 SVGEGT. Deletions cut 4 bases from V and 5 bases from J, with 20 bases between. The CDR3 has 17 amino acids. The CDR3 DNA sequence: TGTGCCAGCAGTTCTGACAGCGGGTCGGCTGTAACCGGGGAGCTGTTTTTT. It codes for CASSSDSGSAVTGELFF.

The V and J genes are TRBV27 and TRBJ2-1, with D hard to call. The CDR3 is made up of 14 amino acids. Trimming removed 8 bases from V and 3 bases from J, with 14 bases in between. Germline CDR1 is MNHEY and CDR2 is SMNVEV (reference sequence). The CDR3 reads CASRLRVDYNEQFF. The CDR3 DNA follows: TGTGCCAGCCGGTTACGGGTAGACTACAATGAGCAGTTCTTC.

The chain carries TRBV6-2 or TRBV6-3 and TRBJ2-3; 11 bases are shared with TRBD2. V shed 5 bases, J shed 0 bases, and the junction held 10 bases outside the gene matches. Germline CDR1 reads MNHEY; CDR2 reads SVGEGT. The CDR3 covers 18 residues. The CDR3 DNA follows: TGTGCCAGCAGTAAAATCGGGACTAGCGGCAGTAGCACAGATACGCAGTATTTT. As protein: CASSKIGTSGSSTDTQYF.

As for this clone: Other DNA variants within this sample encode the same CDR3. The rearrangement joins TRBV10-3 to TRBJ2-5, with TRBD1 identical over 7 bases. The CDR3 sequence is 14 residues long. Germline assignment: CDR1 ENHRY and CDR2 SYGVKD. V gave up 4 bases and J gave up 2 bases; unmatched junction bases: 4. CDR3 DNA sequence: TGTGCCATCAGTGCGGGACAGCCGCAAGAGACCCAGTACTTC. As protein: CAISAGQPQETQYF.

CDR3 in amino acids: CASSQPYGGNTGELFF. The CDR3 DNA sequence: TGTGCCAGCAGCCAGCCCTACGGCGGGAACACCGGGGAGCTGTTTTTT. The gene calls are TRBV3-1 (or the pseudogene TRBV3-2) and TRBJ2-2; no firm D call. V was pared by 3 bases and J by 1 base, with 12 bases between. CDR1 LGHDT and CDR2 YNNKEL come from the germline V gene (reference sequence). This CDR3 has 16 residues.

This chain uses TRBV2 with TRBJ1-5; D is unresolved. The germline gives CDR1 SNHLY, CDR2 FYNNEI. V was cut by 7 bases and J by 9 bases, with 10 bases left in between. The CDR3 loop spans 11 amino acids. The CDR3 reads CASTYYGPQHF. CDR3 coding DNA: TGTGCCAGCACCTATTATGGGCCCCAGCATTTT. The full variable domain, with the rest looked up from reference TRBV2 and TRBJ1-5, is EPEVTQTPSHQVTQMGQEVILRCVPISNHLYFYWYRQILGQKVEFLVSFYNNEISEKSEIFDDQFSVERPDGSNFTLKIRSTKLEDSAMYFCASTYYGPQHFGDGTRLSIL.

This clone appeared once. The V call is TRBV3-1 (or the pseudogene TRBV3-2), the J call TRBJ1-6; D is ambiguous. This CDR3 has 15 amino acids. Per the germline V gene, CDR1 is LGHDT and CDR2 is YNNKEL (reference sequence). Trimming cost V 4 bases and J 7 bases, with 14 bases left between them. The CDR3 protein is CASSPGVGYNSPLHF. DNA for the CDR3: TGTGCCAGCAGCCCTGGAGTGGGTTACAATTCACCCCTCCACTTT.

J is TRBJ2-1 and V is TRBV18; 7 bases line up with TRBD1. V was clipped by 6 bases and J by 1 base; unmatched bases: 6. This CDR3 has 15 residues. In germline, CDR1 is KGHSH, CDR2 LQKENI. The CDR3 protein is CASSQRQGSYNEQFF. In DNA, the CDR3 is TGTGCCAGCTCCCAACGACAGGGTTCCTACAATGAGCAGTTCTTC.

The chain links TRBV29-1 to TRBJ2-3, with D perhaps TRBD2 (5 bases). CDR3 size: 14 residues. V was clipped by 1 base and J by 4 bases, with 12 bases between them. In germline, CDR1 is SQVTM, CDR2 ANQGSEA. The CDR3 coding sequence is TGCAGCGTTGAAGCGCGGGTGCTGTCAGATACGCAGTATTTT. Its protein is CSVEARVLSDTQYF.

In its sample, this clone was seen once. The rearrangement links TRBV5-4 to TRBJ1-2; 8 nucleotides align to TRBD1. Germline lookup yields CDR1 SGHNT and CDR2 YYREEE (reference sequence). J gave up 9 bases and V 4 bases, and 11 bases lay outside the gene matches. The CDR3 runs to 14 residues. CDR3 residues: CASSDRTGWGSYTF. CDR3 DNA sequence: TGTGCCAGCAGCGATCGGACAGGGTGGGGAAGCTACACCTTC.

This chain uses TRBV11-2 with TRBJ1-3; 8 bases are a match to TRBD1. This CDR3 is 15 amino acids long. Germline V CDR1 and CDR2: SGHAT, FQNNGV. Trimming cost V 1 base and J 4 bases; bases outside gene matches: 3. The DNA for the CDR3 is TGTGCCAGCAGCTTAGTCAGGGGGCGAGGAAACACCATATATTTT. Translated, it gives CASSLVRGRGNTIYF.

The rearrangement joins TRBV29-1 to TRBJ1-1; 8 nucleotides align to TRBD1. From germline, CDR1 is SQVTM and CDR2 ANQGSEA. Trimming removed 7 bases from V and 5 bases from J; junction bases left unmatched: 9. There are 13 residues in the CDR3. The CDR3 DNA reads TGCAGCGGACGGACAGGGCTTAATACTGAAGCTTTCTTT. Its translation: CSGRTGLNTEAFF.

The genes are TRBV10-3 and TRBJ2-1; TRBD1 matches 9 bases. The CDR3 runs to 13 residues. With 6 bases clipped from V and 8 bases from J, the junction kept 5 bases outside the gene matches. The germline V gene has CDR1 ENHRY and CDR2 SYGVKD. This CDR3 is CAISGQGSDEQFF. CDR3 DNA sequence: TGTGCCATCAGCGGACAGGGGTCGGATGAGCAGTTCTTC.

The chain couples TRBV11-3 to TRBJ2-1, with 8 positions matching TRBD2. Trimming took 1 base from V and 4 from J; bases not matched to a gene: 3. Germline V gene data show CDR1 as SGHNT and CDR2 as YENEEA. The CDR3 has 15 amino acids. Here the CDR3 DNA reads TGTGCCAGCAGCTTAGTCGGGGGGGGTTACAATGAGCAGTTCTTC. Protein sequence: CASSLVGGGYNEQFF.

This clone was seen a handful of times. The rearrangement joins TRBV2 to TRBJ1-1; perhaps TRBD1 as D (5 bases). Looked up from germline, CDR1 is SNHLY and CDR2 is FYNNEI. Trimming took 4 bases from V and 1 from J, leaving 7 bases between them. CDR3 length: 13 amino acids. The CDR3 coding sequence is TGTGCCAGCAGTGGACAGCCGAACACTGAAGCTTTCTTT. This translates into CASSGQPNTEAFF. Full variable domain (rest looked up from reference TRBV2 and TRBJ1-1): EPEVTQTPSHQVTQMGQEVILRCVPISNHLYFYWYRQILGQKVEFLVSFYNNEISEKSEIFDDQFSVERPDGSNFTLKIRSTKLEDSAMYFCASSGQPNTEAFFGQGTRLTVV.